Listed below are T cell receptor beta chains from one sample, sequenced in a study of identical twins. TCRdb processed the 5' RACE reads anew with MiXCR; each CDR3 protein has one entry. The sample carries about 430,000 distinct CDR3 sequences, approximately 17% recorded once. Sequenced: naive T cells sorted from blood. The origin of the receptors is a man in his fifties in good health. Each CDR3 is given with its conserved first and last residue. A D gene is named only where the DNA matches it firmly. Size is stated for part of the rows, as once, few or many counts, or as a class when the clone is expanded.

V gene: TRBV20-1
J gene: TRBJ1-5
D gene: .
clone size: few
CDR3 DNA: TGCAGTGCTAGAGGTAGGAGGGACCAGCCCCAGCATTTT
CDR3 protein: CSARGRRDQPQHF

V gene: TRBV5-1
J gene: TRBJ2-2
D gene: .
clone size: many
CDR3 DNA: TGCGCCAGCAGCTTGGTCCCAGAGAACACCGGGGAGCTGTTTTTT
CDR3 protein: CASSLVPENTGELFF

V gene: TRBV4-3
J gene: TRBJ2-1
D gene: .
clone size: many
CDR3 DNA: TGCGCCAGCAGCCAAGTCGGCGGGCCGTACAATGAGCAGTTCTTC
CDR3 protein: CASSQVGGPYNEQFF

V gene: TRBV12-3/TRBV12-4
J gene: TRBJ2-3
D gene: TRBD2
clone size: few
CDR3 DNA: TGTGCCAGCAGGCTCACAGCGGGGGGGCCAATAGATACGCAGTATTTT
CDR3 protein: CASRLTAGGPIDTQYF

V gene: TRBV6-1
J gene: TRBJ2-3
D gene: .
clone size: few
CDR3 DNA: TGTGCCAGCAGTACCCCGGGTAGGAAGGGCACAGATACGCAGTATTTT
CDR3 protein: CASSTPGRKGTDTQYF

V gene: TRBV5-1
J gene: TRBJ2-2
D gene: TRBD2
clone size: .
CDR3 DNA: TGCGCCAGCAGCTTGGGCGCGGGAGTCGCCGGGGAGCTGTTTTTT
CDR3 protein: CASSLGAGVAGELFF

V gene: TRBV5-1
J gene: TRBJ2-2
D gene: .
clone size: many
CDR3 DNA: TGCGCCAGCGGGCCGACCACCGGGGAGCTGTTTTTT
CDR3 protein: CASGPTTGELFF

V gene: TRBV6-4
J gene: TRBJ2-1
D gene: .
clone size: few
CDR3 DNA: TGTGCCAGCAGTGAAAGGGCTACAGACTACAATGAGCAGTTCTTC
CDR3 protein: CASSERATDYNEQFF

V gene: TRBV4-3
J gene: TRBJ2-1
D gene: .
clone size: few
CDR3 DNA: TGCGCCAGCAGCCTCATCGGCTCCTACAATGAGCAGTTCTTC
CDR3 protein: CASSLIGSYNEQFF

V gene: TRBV4-3
J gene: TRBJ1-2
D gene: TRBD1
clone size: few
CDR3 DNA: TGCGCCAGCAGCCAAGAACCACAGGGGTACTATGGCTACACCTTC
CDR3 protein: CASSQEPQGYYGYTF

V gene: TRBV10-3
J gene: TRBJ2-7
D gene: .
clone size: few
CDR3 DNA: TGTGCCACGGGGCAGCTTGACTACGAGCAGTACTTC
CDR3 protein: CATGQLDYEQYF

V gene: TRBV20-1
J gene: TRBJ2-5
D gene: TRBD1
clone size: few
CDR3 DNA: TGCAGTGCAACAAACCAGGACAGGCAAGAGACCCAGTACTTC
CDR3 protein: CSATNQDRQETQYF

V gene: TRBV10-3
J gene: TRBJ2-1
D gene: TRBD2
clone size: .
CDR3 DNA: TGTGCCATCAGATCGGGACTAGGGGACAATGAGCAGTTCTTC
CDR3 protein: CAIRSGLGDNEQFF

V gene: TRBV5-1
J gene: TRBJ1-1
D gene: .
clone size: .
CDR3 DNA: TGCGCCAGCAGCTTGGTATCAACGGGTATAAGCACTGAAGCTTTCTTT
CDR3 protein: CASSLVSTGISTEAFF

V gene: TRBV5-5
J gene: TRBJ2-1
D gene: TRBD2
clone size: many
CDR3 DNA: TGTGCCAGCAGCACTAGCGGGAGAAGCTCCTACAATGAGCAGTTCTTC
CDR3 protein: CASSTSGRSSYNEQFF

V gene: TRBV7-9
J gene: TRBJ2-3
D gene: .
clone size: many
CDR3 DNA: TGTGCCAGCAGCTTACTTGTCCGGAACACAGATACGCAGTATTTT
CDR3 protein: CASSLLVRNTDTQYF

V gene: TRBV30
J gene: TRBJ2-4
D gene: TRBD2
clone size: few
CDR3 DNA: TGTGCCTGGGGCCTAGCGGGGGGGGGGCTAGCCAAAAACATTCAGTACTTC
CDR3 protein: CAWGLAGGGLAKNIQYF

V gene: TRBV12-3/TRBV12-4
J gene: TRBJ2-7
D gene: TRBD1
clone size: many
CDR3 DNA: TGTGCCAGCAGCCCCGGGACAGGGAACAACGAGCAGTACTTC
CDR3 protein: CASSPGTGNNEQYF

V gene: TRBV4-2
J gene: TRBJ2-2
D gene: .
clone size: few
CDR3 DNA: TGTGCCAGCAGCCAGGGCAGGGGCGCACACACCGGGGAGCTGTTTTTT
CDR3 protein: CASSQGRGAHTGELFF

V gene: TRBV27
J gene: TRBJ2-7
D gene: .
clone size: .
CDR3 DNA: TGTGCCAGCAGTCCATTCTCGCGCGTAGGGGGCTCCTACGAGCAGTACTTC
CDR3 protein: CASSPFSRVGGSYEQYF

V gene: TRBV11-2
J gene: TRBJ2-3
D gene: .
clone size: few
CDR3 DNA: TGTGCCAGCAGCTTAGAAGGACTACGAGATACGCAGTATTTT
CDR3 protein: CASSLEGLRDTQYF

V gene: TRBV12-3/TRBV12-4
J gene: TRBJ1-5
D gene: .
clone size: .
CDR3 DNA: TGTGCCAGCAGTTTCAGGGGCCCCGATAGCAATCAGCCCCAGCATTTT
CDR3 protein: CASSFRGPDSNQPQHF

V gene: TRBV7-8
J gene: TRBJ2-2
D gene: TRBD1
clone size: .
CDR3 DNA: TGTGCCAGCAGCCGCGACAGGGGGCTCACCGGGGAGCTGTTTTTT
CDR3 protein: CASSRDRGLTGELFF

V gene: TRBV12-3/TRBV12-4
J gene: TRBJ2-3
D gene: TRBD2
clone size: .
CDR3 DNA: TGTGCCAGCAGCGCCGAGGGACTAGCGGGGCCTGGAGATACGCAGTATTTT
CDR3 protein: CASSAEGLAGPGDTQYF

V gene: TRBV21-1
J gene: TRBJ2-7
D gene: .
clone size: many
CDR3 DNA: TGTGCCAGCAGCAAAGCCCCGAACGAGCAGTACTTC
CDR3 protein: CASSKAPNEQYF

V gene: TRBV9
J gene: TRBJ1-1
D gene: .
clone size: many
CDR3 DNA: TGTGCCAGCAGCGTCGGGCAGGGCAACACTGAAGCTTTCTTT
CDR3 protein: CASSVGQGNTEAFF

V gene: TRBV20-1
J gene: TRBJ2-7
D gene: .
clone size: many
CDR3 DNA: TGCAGTGCTAGAGGGCCGGCCTACGAGCAGTACTTC
CDR3 protein: CSARGPAYEQYF

V gene: TRBV10-3
J gene: TRBJ1-3
D gene: .
clone size: few
CDR3 DNA: TGTGCCATTGGGGGAGGATCTGGAAACACCATATATTTT
CDR3 protein: CAIGGGSGNTIYF

V gene: TRBV5-1
J gene: TRBJ2-3
D gene: .
clone size: .
CDR3 DNA: TGCGCCAGCAGCTTGGAGGGTCTCGGGGGCACAGATACGCAGTATTTT
CDR3 protein: CASSLEGLGGTDTQYF

V gene: TRBV20-1
J gene: TRBJ2-5
D gene: TRBD1
clone size: .
CDR3 DNA: TGCAGTGCTAGACGCCGGGACAGGGTAGAGACCCAGTACTTC
CDR3 protein: CSARRRDRVETQYF

V gene: TRBV18
J gene: TRBJ2-7
D gene: TRBD2
clone size: .
CDR3 DNA: TGTGCCAGCTCAGGACTAGCGGGAGTGGGCGAGCAGTACTTC
CDR3 protein: CASSGLAGVGEQYF

V gene: TRBV20-1
J gene: TRBJ2-2
D gene: .
clone size: .
CDR3 DNA: TGCAGTGCTAGTTCGGACACCGGGGAGCTGTTTTTT
CDR3 protein: CSASSDTGELFF

V gene: TRBV5-1
J gene: TRBJ1-4
D gene: .
clone size: few
CDR3 DNA: TGCGCCAGCAGCTTGGTGGCTGACAATAATGAAAAACTGTTTTTT
CDR3 protein: CASSLVADNNEKLFF

V gene: TRBV6-2/TRBV6-3
J gene: TRBJ2-2
D gene: TRBD1
clone size: many
CDR3 DNA: TGTGCCAGCAGCCCGGGACAGGGAACGAACACCGGGGAGCTGTTTTTT
CDR3 protein: CASSPGQGTNTGELFF

V gene: TRBV5-6
J gene: TRBJ2-7
D gene: TRBD1
clone size: few
CDR3 DNA: TGTGCCAGCAGCTTGATCCTCCGGCGCCAGGGGGCCTACGAGCAGTACTTC
CDR3 protein: CASSLILRRQGAYEQYF

V gene: TRBV5-5
J gene: TRBJ1-4
D gene: TRBD1
clone size: few
CDR3 DNA: TGTGCCAGCAGCTCCAGGGGACAGCTTGTTTCTAATGAAAAACTGTTTTTT
CDR3 protein: CASSSRGQLVSNEKLFF

V gene: TRBV28
J gene: TRBJ1-1
D gene: TRBD1
clone size: .
CDR3 DNA: TGTGCCAGCAGCCCGGACAGGACATACACTGAAGCTTTCTTT
CDR3 protein: CASSPDRTYTEAFF

V gene: TRBV7-9
J gene: TRBJ2-1
D gene: TRBD2
clone size: few
CDR3 DNA: TGTGCCAGCAGCTTAGTAGCTAGCGGGGCCTATGAGCAGTTCTTC
CDR3 protein: CASSLVASGAYEQFF

V gene: TRBV7-6
J gene: TRBJ1-6
D gene: .
clone size: few
CDR3 DNA: TGTGCCAGCAGCTTACGTGTGCAGGGTGGTAATTCACCCCTCCACTTT
CDR3 protein: CASSLRVQGGNSPLHF

V gene: TRBV20-1
J gene: TRBJ2-2
D gene: .
clone size: few
CDR3 DNA: TGCAGTGCTAGAGGGGGTCCCGGGGAGCTGTTTTTT
CDR3 protein: CSARGGPGELFF

V gene: TRBV6-5
J gene: TRBJ2-1
D gene: .
clone size: few
CDR3 DNA: TGTGCCAGCAGTTACTCATCAAGAGGCAATGAGCAGTTCTTC
CDR3 protein: CASSYSSRGNEQFF

V gene: TRBV11-2
J gene: TRBJ2-1
D gene: TRBD2
clone size: .
CDR3 DNA: TGTGCCAGCAGCTTAGATGGACTAGCCTACGAGCAGTTCTTC
CDR3 protein: CASSLDGLAYEQFF

V gene: TRBV20-1
J gene: TRBJ2-7
D gene: TRBD2
clone size: many
CDR3 DNA: TGCAGTGCTAGAGGGACTAGCCGGCACTCCTACGAGCAGTACTTC
CDR3 protein: CSARGTSRHSYEQYF

V gene: TRBV7-9
J gene: TRBJ2-1
D gene: .
clone size: many
CDR3 DNA: TGTGCCAGCAGCTTAAGCAGGCTGGATGAGCAGTTCTTC
CDR3 protein: CASSLSRLDEQFF

V gene: TRBV7-9
J gene: TRBJ2-1
D gene: TRBD2
clone size: .
CDR3 DNA: TGTGCCAGCAGCTTAGATGGACTAGCGGTAGCTGAGCAGTTCTTC
CDR3 protein: CASSLDGLAVAEQFF

V gene: TRBV2
J gene: TRBJ2-2
D gene: TRBD2
clone size: many
CDR3 DNA: TGTGCCAGCAGTGATCCCGGGAGGGCCGACACCGGGGAGCTGTTTTTT
CDR3 protein: CASSDPGRADTGELFF

V gene: TRBV7-2
J gene: TRBJ2-5
D gene: .
clone size: .
CDR3 DNA: TGTGCCAGCAGCTTAGGCAGCGCGAACCAAGAGACCCAGTACTTC
CDR3 protein: CASSLGSANQETQYF

V gene: TRBV15
J gene: TRBJ2-1
D gene: TRBD2
clone size: .
CDR3 DNA: TGTGCCACCGGAAGCGGGGGGGCTACCTACAATGAGCAGTTCTTC
CDR3 protein: CATGSGGATYNEQFF

V gene: TRBV5-1
J gene: TRBJ2-3
D gene: .
clone size: .
CDR3 DNA: TGCGCCAGCAGCTTGGAGGTGGCCCGAGAGTTAGATACGCAGTATTTT
CDR3 protein: CASSLEVARELDTQYF

V gene: TRBV4-2
J gene: TRBJ2-2
D gene: .
clone size: few
CDR3 DNA: TGTGCCAGCAGCCAAGATCGCGCCACCGGGGAGCTGTTTTTT
CDR3 protein: CASSQDRATGELFF

V gene: TRBV6-2/TRBV6-3
J gene: TRBJ2-3
D gene: TRBD1
clone size: many
CDR3 DNA: TGTGCCAGCAGCGACAGGGGGAAGACAGATACGCAGTATTTT
CDR3 protein: CASSDRGKTDTQYF

V gene: TRBV12-3/TRBV12-4
J gene: TRBJ2-6
D gene: .
clone size: .
CDR3 DNA: TGTGCCAGCAGGGCGACTGGGGCCAACGTCCTGACTTTC
CDR3 protein: CASRATGANVLTF

V gene: TRBV20-1
J gene: TRBJ2-7
D gene: TRBD2
clone size: many
CDR3 DNA: TGCAGTGCTAGGCCCCTCCTAGCGGGAGGAAGGTACGAGCAGTACTTC
CDR3 protein: CSARPLLAGGRYEQYF

V gene: TRBV12-3/TRBV12-4
J gene: TRBJ1-1
D gene: .
clone size: few
CDR3 DNA: TGTGCCAGCAGTTTACTCACAGGCTTGAGAACTGAAGCTTTCTTT
CDR3 protein: CASSLLTGLRTEAFF